The rows below give T cell receptor beta chains drawn from one sample of a study of blood T cell repertoires in COVID-19. Some clones are missing from TCRdb's copy, which holds only in-frame ones; the method was immunoSEQ multiplex PCR. This table holds some 330,000 clones, roughly 88% found once. Sample: peripheral blood. The receptors come from a woman aged 50 to 65 with active or convalescent COVID-19. The CDR3 runs from the conserved cysteine through the conserved F or W. A D gene is named only where the DNA matches it firmly. The size field is filled for only some rows; it gives once, few, many or a size class.

length,D,size,J,V,DNA,CDR3
16,TRBD2,NA,TRBJ2-7,TRBV14,TGTGCCAGCAGCCAGGGGGGACTAGCGGGGGCCTACGAGCAGTACTTC,CASSQGGLAGAYEQYF
17,NA,NA,TRBJ1-1,TRBV9,TGTGCCAGCAGCCCACCCCCTTCAGCGGGGAGCAACACTGAAGCTTTCTTT,CASSPPPSAGSNTEAFF
13,NA,NA,TRBJ2-5,TRBV9,TGTGCCAGCAGCGTAGCAGACAGGCAGACCCAGTACTTC,CASSVADRQTQYF
15,TRBD2,few,TRBJ2-2,TRBV5-1,TGCGCCAGCAGCCGCAGCGGGAGATTCACCGGGGAGCTGTTTTTT,CASSRSGRFTGELFF
15,NA,NA,TRBJ1-2,TRBV24-1,TGTGCCACCAGTGATTTGGACAGTTCTAACTATGGCTACACCTTC,CATSDLDSSNYGYTF
15,TRBD2,NA,TRBJ2-1,TRBV28,TGTGCCAGCAGTTTAGGGCGGGAGAGGTACAATGAGCAGTTCTTC,CASSLGRERYNEQFF
16,NA,NA,TRBJ2-1,TRBV10-3,TGTGCCATCAGTGCGATAAGGGAGGCTCCTGGGAATGAGCAGTTCTTC,CAISAIREAPGNEQFF
15,TRBD1,few,TRBJ1-2,TRBV18,TGTGCCAGCTCACCCTCGGGGACAGGGGCTGACGGCTACACCTTC,CASSPSGTGADGYTF
16,TRBD1,NA,TRBJ2-1,TRBV23-1,TGCGCCAGCAGTCAATGGGACAGGGGAGCTTACAATGAGCAGTTCTTC,CASSQWDRGAYNEQFF
13,TRBD1,NA,TRBJ1-2,TRBV20-1,TGCAGTGCTAGTGACAGGGGGGTCTATGGCTACACCTTC,CSASDRGVYGYTF
14,NA,NA,TRBJ1-1,TRBV29-1,TGCAGCGCCCACCAACCGAACTATATAACTGAAGCTTTCTTT,CSAHQPNYITEAFF
16,NA,NA,TRBJ2-3,TRBV21-1,TGTGCCAGCAGCAAAGTAGGGCGGGGGGGCACAGATACGCAGTATTTT,CASSKVGRGGTDTQYF
14,TRBD1,NA,TRBJ2-5,TRBV6-5,TGTGCCAGCAGTCCGGGACAGATCCAAGAGACCCAGTACTTC,CASSPGQIQETQYF
12,NA,once,TRBJ1-1,TRBV28,TGTGCCAGCAGTTTAGGTAACAGGGATGCTTTCTTT,CASSLGNRDAFF
13,TRBD2,NA,TRBJ2-1,TRBV28,TGTGCCAGCAGTCTGACGGGAGGGAATGAGCAGTTCTTC,CASSLTGGNEQFF
16,TRBD2,NA,TRBJ2-5,TRBV30,TGTGCCTGGAGCGGAGGCCCACGGGAGGGTCCAGAGACCCAGTACTTC,CAWSGGPREGPETQYF
14,NA,NA,TRBJ1-4,TRBV2,TGTGCCAGCAGTGAAGAACAGAGGGAGGAAAAACTGTTTTTT,CASSEEQREEKLFF
13,NA,once,TRBJ2-1,TRBV11-2,TGTGCCCTCTCTGCGCCTAACTACAATGAGCAGTTCTTC,CALSAPNYNEQFF
15,NA,once,TRBJ1-3,TRBV6-8,TGTGCCAGCAGTTACGTGGGGAGGTCTGGAAACACCATATATTTT,CASSYVGRSGNTIYF
13,TRBD1,NA,TRBJ2-7,TRBV6-5,TGTGCCAGCAAGGCAGGGGGAACCTACGAGCAGTACTTC,CASKAGGTYEQYF
18,TRBD2,NA,TRBJ2-1,TRBV9,TGTGCCAGCAGCGCCCACGACCGGTTGAGCGGGGGGGCCACTGAGCAGTTCTTC,CASSAHDRLSGGATEQFF
19,TRBD2,NA,TRBJ2-7,TRBV11-2,TGTGCCAGCAGTCCGCCTCCGCGGACTAGCGGGAGACGGGTACACGAGCAGTACTTC,CASSPPPRTSGRRVHEQYF
12,NA,few,TRBJ1-2,TRBV12-3/TRBV12-4,TGTGCCAGCAGTCCTACAGTAAATGGCTACACCTTC,CASSPTVNGYTF
17,TRBD1,NA,TRBJ1-2,TRBV19,TGTGCCAGTAGTATACGTTTTGACAGGGACGGCTCAGATGGCTACACCTTC,CASSIRFDRDGSDGYTF
12,NA,NA,TRBJ2-7,TRBV3-1/TRBV3-2,TGTGCCAGCAGCTCAGGAACCTACGAGCAGTACTTC,CASSSGTYEQYF
15,TRBD2,few,TRBJ2-1,TRBV5-1,TGCGCCAGCAGCTTGGGGACTAGCGGGATTAATGAGCAGTTCTTC,CASSLGTSGINEQFF
16,NA,NA,TRBJ2-2,TRBV5-4,TGTGCCAGCAGCCCCGGGACACGGACGAACACCGGGGAGCTGTTTTTT,CASSPGTRTNTGELFF
14,TRBD1,NA,TRBJ1-1,TRBV5-5,TGTGCCAGCTGTGAGGGGGCTGCGTACACTGAAGCTTTCTTT,CASCEGAAYTEAFF
15,TRBD1,NA,TRBJ2-1,TRBV7-2,TGTGCCAGCAGCTTAGGAGGGGGCAGCGGCAATGAGCAGTTCTTC,CASSLGGGSGNEQFF
12,NA,NA,TRBJ1-3,TRBV12-3/TRBV12-4,TGTGCCAGCAGTTTGTCCGGAGGCACCATATATTTT,CASSLSGGTIYF
16,NA,NA,TRBJ2-7,TRBV11-3,TGTGCCAGCAGCTTGCGCTCGGGACTCCATGGGGTTGAGCAGTACTTC,CASSLRSGLHGVEQYF
15,NA,NA,TRBJ2-2,TRBV7-2,TGTGCCAGCAGCTTAGGACGGACTTACACCGGGGAGCTGTTTTTT,CASSLGRTYTGELFF
14,NA,NA,TRBJ1-1,TRBV15,TGTGCCACCGCCAAAGAACAGCAAATAACTGAAGCTTTCTTT,CATAKEQQITEAFF
12,NA,few,TRBJ1-4,TRBV19,TGTGCCAGTGGAGACAGGAGTGAAAAACTGTTTTTT,CASGDRSEKLFF
17,TRBD1,NA,TRBJ2-3,TRBV11-3,TGTGCCAGCAGCTCGACCGGGACAGACCCTTCTACAGATACGCAGTATTTT,CASSSTGTDPSTDTQYF
16,NA,NA,TRBJ2-1,TRBV5-1,TGCGCCAGCAGCTGGGGCGCGGGACCCTCTTACAATGAGCAGTTCTTC,CASSWGAGPSYNEQFF
16,NA,NA,TRBJ2-6,TRBV6-2/TRBV6-3,TGTGCCAGCAGTCTCGAACAGGGCTCTGGGGCCAACGTCCTGACTTTC,CASSLEQGSGANVLTF
15,TRBD2,NA,TRBJ2-5,TRBV10-3,TGTGCCATCAGTTCTAGCGGGGGGCCCCAAGAGACCCAGTACTTC,CAISSSGGPQETQYF
13,NA,NA,TRBJ1-1,TRBV6-5,TGTGCCAGCAGTTACTCCTTCAGCACTGAAGCTTTCTTT,CASSYSFSTEAFF
14,NA,NA,TRBJ1-1,TRBV6-5,TGTGCCAGCAGGATTACAGGGTTGGGGACTGAAGCTTTCTTT,CASRITGLGTEAFF
13,NA,NA,TRBJ2-3,TRBV7-9,TGTGCCAGCAGCTTAGTGCAGTCAGATACGCAGTATTTT,CASSLVQSDTQYF
14,TRBD1,few,TRBJ2-7,TRBV18,TGTGCCAGCTCACCGAACAGGGGGATCCACGAGCAGTACTTC,CASSPNRGIHEQYF
12,TRBD1,NA,TRBJ2-7,TRBV29-1,TGCAGCGTTTGGACAGGAGCCTACGAGCAGTACTTC,CSVWTGAYEQYF
13,NA,NA,TRBJ1-1,TRBV7-2,TGTGCCAGCAGCTTCCAGGTGGACACTGAAGCTTTCTTT,CASSFQVDTEAFF
16,TRBD1,NA,TRBJ1-6,TRBV10-2,TGCGCCAGCAGGAAGTCTACAGGGGCCGGTAATTCACCCCTCCACTTT,CASRKSTGAGNSPLHF
14,NA,NA,TRBJ1-1,TRBV15,TGTGCCACCCGCAAATTGGGCGGGGACACTGAAGCTTTCTTT,CATRKLGGDTEAFF
14,TRBD2,NA,TRBJ2-1,TRBV7-3,TGTGCCAGCAGCTTTCAGGGAGGGCAAAATGAGCAGTTCTTC,CASSFQGGQNEQFF
16,TRBD1,NA,TRBJ1-5,TRBV19,TGTGCCAGTAGTTTGGACAGGGATTGGAGCAATCAGCCCCAGCATTTT,CASSLDRDWSNQPQHF
16,TRBD1,few,TRBJ2-1,TRBV18,TGTGCCAGCTCACCGAGACAGGGGGAAAGCGGCTATGAGCAGTTCTTC,CASSPRQGESGYEQFF
14,TRBD1,NA,TRBJ2-7,TRBV5-1,TGCGCCAGCAGCTTGGGGGACAGCCTCTACGAGCAGTACTTC,CASSLGDSLYEQYF
17,NA,NA,TRBJ2-7,TRBV15,TGTGCCACCAGCAGAGATCCCGAGGGTCGGAGTTCCTACGAGCAGTACTTC,CATSRDPEGRSSYEQYF
14,TRBD2,NA,TRBJ2-7,TRBV28,TGTGCCAGCGTATTAGCGGGAGTAACCTACGAGCAGTACTTC,CASVLAGVTYEQYF
17,TRBD1,NA,TRBJ2-6,TRBV30,TGTGCCTTAACCGGGACAGGGGTCAACTCTGGGGCCAACGTCCTGACTTTC,CALTGTGVNSGANVLTF
16,NA,NA,TRBJ2-3,TRBV3-1/TRBV3-2,TGTGCCAGCAGCCAAGACAGCGGGCTCATCACAGATACGCAGTATTTT,CASSQDSGLITDTQYF
16,TRBD1,NA,TRBJ2-5,TRBV4-1,TGCGCCAGCAGCCAGGCCGGACAGGGGGGTGGAGAGACCCAGTACTTC,CASSQAGQGGGETQYF
18,NA,NA,TRBJ1-2,TRBV5-1,TGCGCCAGCAGCTTGGGGCGGGGAAGCCTAGGAGCTAACTATGGCTACACCTTC,CASSLGRGSLGANYGYTF
15,TRBD1,NA,TRBJ2-2,TRBV7-7,TGTGCTAGCAGCCCCGGACAGGGGAGAACCGGGGAGCTGTTTTTT,CASSPGQGRTGELFF